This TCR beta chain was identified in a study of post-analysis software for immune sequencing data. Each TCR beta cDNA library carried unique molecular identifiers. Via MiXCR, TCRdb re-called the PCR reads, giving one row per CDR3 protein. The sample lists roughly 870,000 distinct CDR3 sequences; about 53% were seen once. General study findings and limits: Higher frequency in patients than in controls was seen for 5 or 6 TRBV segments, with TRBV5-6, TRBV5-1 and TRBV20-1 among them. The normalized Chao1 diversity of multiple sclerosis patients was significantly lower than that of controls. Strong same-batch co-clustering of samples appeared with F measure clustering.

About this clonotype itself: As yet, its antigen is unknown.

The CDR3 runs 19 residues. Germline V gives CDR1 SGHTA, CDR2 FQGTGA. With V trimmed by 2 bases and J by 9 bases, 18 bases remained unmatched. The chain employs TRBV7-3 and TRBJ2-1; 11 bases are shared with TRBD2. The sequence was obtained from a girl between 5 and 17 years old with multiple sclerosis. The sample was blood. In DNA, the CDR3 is TGTGCCAGCAGCTTATCGGGTTTTAGCGGGAGGGCCGGGGCCAGTGAGCAGTTCTTC. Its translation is CASSLSGFSGRAGASEQFF.